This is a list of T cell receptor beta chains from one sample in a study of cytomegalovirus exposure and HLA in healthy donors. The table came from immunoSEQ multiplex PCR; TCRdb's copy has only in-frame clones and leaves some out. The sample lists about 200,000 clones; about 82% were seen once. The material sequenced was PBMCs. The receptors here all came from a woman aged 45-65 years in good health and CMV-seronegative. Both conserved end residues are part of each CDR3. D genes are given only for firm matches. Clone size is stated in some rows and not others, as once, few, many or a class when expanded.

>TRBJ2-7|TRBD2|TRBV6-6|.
CASSYSGRQSYEQYF
TGTGCCAGCAGTTACAGCGGGAGGCAGTCCTACGAGCAGTACTTC
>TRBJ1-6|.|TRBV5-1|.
CASSLTANNSPLHF
TGCGCCAGCAGCTTAACAGCCAATAATTCACCCCTCCACTTT
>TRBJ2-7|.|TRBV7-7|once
CASSPDLRGEQYF
TGTGCCAGCAGCCCCGACCTCCGGGGCGAGCAGTACTTC
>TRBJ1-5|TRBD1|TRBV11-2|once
CASSLDLGTGHQPQHF
TGTGCCAGCAGCTTAGACCTCGGGACAGGGCACCAGCCCCAGCATTTT
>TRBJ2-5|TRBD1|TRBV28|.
CASSWGGVRTGGAKTQYF
TGTGCCAGCAGTTGGGGGGGTGTTAGGACAGGGGGCGCGAAGACCCAGTACTTC
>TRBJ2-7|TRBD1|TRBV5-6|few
CASSLLGQGNEQYF
TGTGCCAGCAGCTTGTTGGGACAGGGCAACGAGCAGTACTTC
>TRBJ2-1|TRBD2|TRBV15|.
CATSRGGSSYNEQFF
TGTGCCACCAGCAGAGGCGGGAGCTCCTACAATGAGCAGTTCTTC
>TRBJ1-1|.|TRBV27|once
CASSTRGQAFF
TGTGCCAGCAGTACCCGGGGTCAAGCTTTCTTT
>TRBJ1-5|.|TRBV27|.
CASSSSGRNNQPQHF
.
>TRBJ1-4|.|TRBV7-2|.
CASSLVSLANEKLFF
TGTGCCAGCAGCTTAGTGAGTCTAGCTAATGAAAAACTGTTTTTT
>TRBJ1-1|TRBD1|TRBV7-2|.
CASSPSGGRTEAFF
TGTGCCAGCAGCCCATCAGGGGGACGGACTGAAGCTTTCTTT
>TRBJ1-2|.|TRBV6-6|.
CASSPGGDYGYTF
TGCGCCAGCAGTCCGGGGGGCGACTATGGCTACACCTTC
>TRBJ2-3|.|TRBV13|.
CASSAPLGRGSRGGTDTQYF
TGTGCCAGCAGCGCCCCGTTGGGGAGAGGAAGTAGAGGCGGCACAGATACGCAGTATTTT
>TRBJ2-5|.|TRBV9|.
CASSPRDIRVQETQYF
TGTGCCAGCAGCCCCAGGGACATTCGAGTTCAAGAGACCCAGTACTTC
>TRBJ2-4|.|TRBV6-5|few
CASRGIGIYNIQYF
TGTGCCAGCAGAGGAATCGGGATTTACAACATTCAGTACTTC
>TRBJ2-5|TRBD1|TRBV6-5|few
CASSSRQGMIQTQYF
TGTGCCAGCAGCTCGAGACAGGGTATGATACAGACCCAGTACTTC